This is a list of T cell receptor beta chains from one sample in a study of blood T cells in healthy people across ages. TCRdb reprocessed the 5' RACE reads via MiXCR and lists one record per CDR3 protein. This table has roughly 680,000 distinct CDR3 sequences, roughly half appearing once. Sequenced sample: blood. These receptor sequences come from a woman at least 80 years old in good health. Both conserved end residues are part of each CDR3.

v_call: TRBV20-1
j_call: TRBJ2-7
cdr3_aa: CSAKTTSAREQYF

v_call: TRBV12-3/TRBV12-4
j_call: TRBJ2-7
cdr3_aa: CASSFFSLPDSSYEQYF

v_call: TRBV12-3/TRBV12-4
j_call: TRBJ2-5
cdr3_aa: CASSPWGGDRDETQYF

v_call: TRBV7-2
j_call: TRBJ1-5
cdr3_aa: CASSSTPGLQPQHF

v_call: TRBV7-2
j_call: NA
cdr3_aa: CASSLAGPGYEQYF

v_call: TRBV29-1
j_call: TRBJ2-2
cdr3_aa: CSVQPGAGELFF

v_call: TRBV28
j_call: TRBJ2-5
cdr3_aa: CASSRVSGGETQYF

v_call: TRBV7-2
j_call: TRBJ2-3
cdr3_aa: CASSLQWRGGWTDTQYF

v_call: TRBV10-2
j_call: TRBJ1-1
cdr3_aa: CASRDDRMNTEAFF

v_call: TRBV12-3/TRBV12-4
j_call: TRBJ1-2
cdr3_aa: CASSLGSGDYGYTF

v_call: TRBV29-1
j_call: TRBJ2-7
cdr3_aa: CSVLLGSTAYEQYF

v_call: TRBV6-5
j_call: TRBJ2-2
cdr3_aa: CASRWDRRTGELFF

v_call: TRBV7-9
j_call: TRBJ2-1
cdr3_aa: CASSLGVAGYNEQFF

v_call: TRBV3-1
j_call: TRBJ2-3
cdr3_aa: CASSHRLGWGTDTQYF

v_call: TRBV9
j_call: TRBJ2-7
cdr3_aa: CASSVVSGPSYEQYF

v_call: TRBV28
j_call: TRBJ2-1
cdr3_aa: CASLRRAENEQFF

v_call: TRBV20-1
j_call: TRBJ2-1
cdr3_aa: CSARDPLADHNEQFF

v_call: TRBV5-1
j_call: TRBJ1-5
cdr3_aa: CASSLDSLGSNQPQHF

v_call: TRBV11-2
j_call: TRBJ2-3
cdr3_aa: CASSIGGQAEVDTQYF

v_call: TRBV25-1
j_call: TRBJ2-7
cdr3_aa: CASSEYGLTGEQYF

v_call: TRBV4-3
j_call: TRBJ2-4
cdr3_aa: CASSSGGMATKNIQYF

v_call: TRBV7-2
j_call: TRBJ2-5
cdr3_aa: CAGSTTTSVRGEQYF

v_call: TRBV14
j_call: TRBJ2-1
cdr3_aa: CASSPSLTYNNEQFF

v_call: TRBV6-5
j_call: TRBJ1-1
cdr3_aa: CASSWSQGRSYTEAFF

v_call: TRBV2
j_call: TRBJ2-2
cdr3_aa: CASTSTALGIGELFF

v_call: TRBV13
j_call: TRBJ2-6
cdr3_aa: CASSRKFGANVLTF

v_call: TRBV24-1
j_call: TRBJ2-1
cdr3_aa: CATSERDRGRDEQFF

v_call: TRBV7-2
j_call: TRBJ2-7
cdr3_aa: CASSFQAGASYEQYF

v_call: TRBV6-5
j_call: TRBJ2-1
cdr3_aa: CASSPLLSYNEQFF

v_call: TRBV7-9
j_call: TRBJ1-1
cdr3_aa: CASSLGGITEAFF

v_call: TRBV7-2
j_call: TRBJ2-1
cdr3_aa: CASSPRRRMGSYNEQFF

v_call: TRBV7-2
j_call: TRBJ1-2
cdr3_aa: CASSLRDRDSYGYTF